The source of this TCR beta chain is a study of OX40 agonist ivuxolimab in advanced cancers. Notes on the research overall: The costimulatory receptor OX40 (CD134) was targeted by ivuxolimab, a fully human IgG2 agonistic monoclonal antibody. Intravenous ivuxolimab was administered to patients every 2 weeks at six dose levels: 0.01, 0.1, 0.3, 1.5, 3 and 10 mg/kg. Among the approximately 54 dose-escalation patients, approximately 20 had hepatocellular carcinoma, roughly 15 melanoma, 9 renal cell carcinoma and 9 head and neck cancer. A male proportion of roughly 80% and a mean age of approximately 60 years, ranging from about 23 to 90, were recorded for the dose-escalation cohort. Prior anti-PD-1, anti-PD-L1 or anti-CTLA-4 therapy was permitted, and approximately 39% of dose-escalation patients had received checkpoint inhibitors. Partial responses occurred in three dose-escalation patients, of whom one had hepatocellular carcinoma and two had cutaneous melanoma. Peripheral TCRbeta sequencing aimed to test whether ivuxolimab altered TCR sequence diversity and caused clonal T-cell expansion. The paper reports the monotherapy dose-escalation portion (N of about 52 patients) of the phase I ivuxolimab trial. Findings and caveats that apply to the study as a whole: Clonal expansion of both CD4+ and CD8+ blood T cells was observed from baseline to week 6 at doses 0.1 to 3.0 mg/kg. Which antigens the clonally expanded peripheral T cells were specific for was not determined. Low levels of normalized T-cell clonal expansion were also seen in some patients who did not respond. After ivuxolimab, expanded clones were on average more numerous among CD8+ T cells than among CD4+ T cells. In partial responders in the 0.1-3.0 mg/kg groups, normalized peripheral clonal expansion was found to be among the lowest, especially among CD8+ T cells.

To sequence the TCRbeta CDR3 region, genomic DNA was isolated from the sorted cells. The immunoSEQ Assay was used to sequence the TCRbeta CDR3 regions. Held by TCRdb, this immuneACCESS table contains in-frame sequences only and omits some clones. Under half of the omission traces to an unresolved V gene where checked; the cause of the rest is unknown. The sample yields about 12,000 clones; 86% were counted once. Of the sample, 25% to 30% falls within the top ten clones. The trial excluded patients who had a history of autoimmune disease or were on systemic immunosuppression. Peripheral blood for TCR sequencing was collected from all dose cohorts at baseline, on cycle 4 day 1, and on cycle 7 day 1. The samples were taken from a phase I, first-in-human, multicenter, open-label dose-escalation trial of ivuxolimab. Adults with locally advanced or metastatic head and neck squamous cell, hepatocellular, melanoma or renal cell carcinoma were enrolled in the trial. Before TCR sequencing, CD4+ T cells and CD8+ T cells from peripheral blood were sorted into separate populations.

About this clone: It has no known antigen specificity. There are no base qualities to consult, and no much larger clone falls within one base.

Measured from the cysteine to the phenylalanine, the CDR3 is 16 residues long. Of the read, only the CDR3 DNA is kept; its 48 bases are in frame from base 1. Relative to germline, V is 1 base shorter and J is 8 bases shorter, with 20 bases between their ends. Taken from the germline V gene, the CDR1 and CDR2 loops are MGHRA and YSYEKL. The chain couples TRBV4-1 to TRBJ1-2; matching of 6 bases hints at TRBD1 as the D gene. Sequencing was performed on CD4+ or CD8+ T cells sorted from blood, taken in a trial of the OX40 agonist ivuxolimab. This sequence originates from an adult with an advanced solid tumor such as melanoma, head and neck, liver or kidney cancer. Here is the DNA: TGCGCCAGCAGCCAAGTTGGGGCAGGGGCGTCCGGGGGCTACACCTTC. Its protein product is CASSQVGAGASGGYTF.